This record covers a single T cell receptor beta chain. Germline V gene data show CDR1 as SGHRS and CDR2 as YFSETQ. V shed 0 bases and J 11 bases; nucleotides not matched to a gene: 16. The CDR3 has 16 residues. The sample comes from a study of blood T cell repertoires in COVID-19. Overall study: The United States, Italy and Spain provided the acute and convalescent COVID-19 samples. The cDNA or gDNA used as material had been derived from T cells, B-cell-depleted T cells, or PBMCs.

As handled by the study authors: Amplified reference gene primers provided the basis for estimating nucleated cell counts. TCRdb keeps only in-frame clones here, not all; method: immunoSEQ multiplex PCR. V, J and clone size reflect that table, while D and trimming were determined from the DNA. Among approximately 670,000 clones, 70% to 90% were seen once, and the ten largest hold approximately 0.25%. The chain carries TRBV5-1 and TRBJ1-1; the match to TRBD1 covers 7 bases. The clonotype comes from a woman between 18 and 29 years old with acute or convalescent COVID-19. Source material: peripheral blood. CDR3 sequence: CASSLGRQGTTRRAFF. In DNA form, the CDR3 reads TGCGCCAGCAGCTTGGGGCGACAGGGAACAACCCGGAGGGCTTTCTTT.